Ten or more counts support the clone carrying this T cell receptor (beta chain). The antigen is not known. The sample originates from a study of naive and memory T cell subsets. Amplification of ligated cDNA took four PCR rounds with SP2 and nested alpha and beta constant primers. TCRdb passed the UMI-ligation and nested PCR reads through MiXCR, listing each CDR3 protein once. The data show some 40,000 distinct CDR3 sequences, with around 10% seen just once and approximately 4.1% held by the top ten. Study outcomes and limitations: Potentially, T cell activation and differentiation skew this RNA-based measurement.

This sample's treatment: skin biopsy from PPD injection site in Mantoux-positive individual. A UMI-containing oligonucleotide was joined by 3' ligation to the TCR cDNA template. The source was skin, collected from a tuberculin skin test site. The TCR sequence derives from an adult in good health.

The CDR3 DNA is TGCAGTGCTAGAGACCGGGCGATCGGCACCGGGGAGCTGTTTTTT. Translated: CSARDRAIGTGELFF. The chain is built from TRBV20-1 and TRBJ2-2; D gene unclear. CDR3 length: 15 residues. Germline values: CDR1 DFQATT, CDR2 SNEGSKA (reference sequence). Trimming pared 0 bases from V and 4 bases from J, leaving 12 bases between.